This T cell receptor (beta chain) was retrieved from a study of blood T cell repertoires in COVID-19. Repertoires were generated with immunoSEQ multiplex PCR, while TCRdb's copy carries only in-frame clones and drops some. This table holds roughly 70,000 clones, less than 85% found once. The V segment lost 5 bases and the J segment 8 bases; nucleotides outside the gene matches: 9. CDR1 and CDR2 from the germline V gene are GTSNPN and SVGIG (reference sequence). This CDR3 spans 13 amino acids. This TCR was recovered from a man aged 55 to 70 with acute or convalescent COVID-19. V usage is TRBV30 and J usage is TRBJ1-2; 9 bases align to TRBD1. Source material: peripheral blood. As DNA, the CDR3 is TGTGCCTGGTCCGGACAGGGGTGGGGAGGCTACACCTTC. Translated, it gives CAWSGQGWGGYTF. Supplemented by reference TRBV30 and TRBJ1-2, the full variable domain reads SQTIHQWPATLVQPVGSPLSLECTVEGTSNPNLYWYRQAAGRGLQLLFYSVGIGQISSEVPQNLSASRPQDRQFILSSKKLLLSDSGFYLCAWSGQGWGGYTFGSGTRLTVV.